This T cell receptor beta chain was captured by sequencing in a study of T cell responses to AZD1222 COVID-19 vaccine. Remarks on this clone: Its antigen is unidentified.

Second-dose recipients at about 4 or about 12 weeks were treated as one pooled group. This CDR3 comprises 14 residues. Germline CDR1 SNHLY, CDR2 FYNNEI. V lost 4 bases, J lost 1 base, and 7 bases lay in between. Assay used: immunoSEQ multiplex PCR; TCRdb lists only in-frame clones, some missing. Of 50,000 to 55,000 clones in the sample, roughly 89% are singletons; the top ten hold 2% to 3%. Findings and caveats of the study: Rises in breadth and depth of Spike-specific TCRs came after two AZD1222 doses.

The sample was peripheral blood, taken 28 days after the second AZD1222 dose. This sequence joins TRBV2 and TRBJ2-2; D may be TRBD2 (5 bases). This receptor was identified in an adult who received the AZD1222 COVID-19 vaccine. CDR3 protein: CASSAAGNTGELFF. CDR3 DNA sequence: TGTGCCAGCAGTGCGGCGGGGAACACCGGGGAGCTGTTTTTT.